One and the same sample provided the 4 T cell receptor beta chains below, sequenced in a study of cytomegalovirus exposure and HLA in healthy donors. The primer mix had 60 Vbeta and 13 Jbeta primers. Assay: immunoSEQ multiplex PCR; the TCRdb copy retains only in-frame clones and omits some. Counted here are approximately 170,000 clones, approximately 78% occurring once; the ten biggest clones make up less than 3%. Sequenced material: PBMCs. The receptors were gathered from a male donor in good health and CMV-seronegative.

The chain links TRBV7-6 to TRBJ2-3; 7 nucleotides agree with TRBD1. CDR3 length equals 16 residues. CDR1 is SGHVS and CDR2 is FNYEAQ in the germline V gene. V was pared by 0 bases and J by 1 base, with 4 bases of the junction left unmatched. This chain's CDR3 is CASSLARGRGTDTQYF. The DNA of the CDR3 is TGTGCCAGCAGCTTAGCGAGGGGGCGAGGCACAGATACGCAGTATTTT. Complete variable domain (other parts from reference TRBV7-6 and TRBJ2-3): GAGVSQSPRYKVTKRGQDVALRCDPISGHVSLYWYRQALGQGPEFLTYFNYEAQQDKSGLPNDRFSAERPEGSISTLTIQRTEQRDSAMYRCASSLARGRGTDTQYFGPGTRLTVL.

J is TRBJ1-2 and V is TRBV28; 10 bases line up with TRBD1. CDR1 is MDHEN, CDR2 SYDVKM, per germline. V trimming: 6 bases; J trimming: 5 bases; junction bases outside the gene matches: 12. CDR3 length: 16 amino acids. CDR3 in DNA: TGTGCCAGCAGATCCTCGACCGGGACAGGGGCATATGGCTACACCTTC. Translation: CASRSSTGTGAYGYTF.

The CDR3, as DNA: TGCGCCAGCAGCCCCGACAGGGGCCCCTACGAGCAGTACTTC. It encodes CASSPDRGPYEQYF. The V call is TRBV5-1, the J call TRBJ2-7; 8 positions match TRBD1. The CDR3 covers 14 residues. Germline CDR1 is SGHRS and CDR2 is YFSETQ. V was pared by 4 bases and J by 2 bases, with 5 bases of the junction left unmatched.

V and J are TRBV27 and TRBJ2-1, with a possible D match to TRBD1 (6 bases). This CDR3 contains 17 residues. The ends were cut back, 5 bases at V and 4 bases at J, with 21 bases in the middle. Germline V lookup: CDR1 MNHEY, CDR2 SMNVEV (reference sequence). Here the CDR3 DNA reads TGTGCCAGCAGTCCCAGGGGTGGGGACCCCCTTTACAATGAGCAGTTCTTC. Translated, it gives CASSPRGGDPLYNEQFF.